The clone carrying this TCR beta chain turned up a few times. Antigen: not known. The sample is drawn from a study of T cell responses to AZD1222 COVID-19 vaccine. Overall study findings and caveats: Reports say nearly half of spike-specific TCRs go after unmutated variant regions. Researchers report vaccine-associated CD4 TCRs spanning spike, with dominance at 160-218 and 743-854.

CDR3 length: 18 residues. Trimming removed 4 bases from V and 2 bases from J; junction bases left unmatched: 6. CDR1 is MNHEY and CDR2 is SMNVEV in the germline V gene (reference sequence). Repertoires were generated with immunoSEQ multiplex PCR, while TCRdb's copy carries only in-frame clones and drops some. The sample yields over 95,000 clones, around nine tenths seen once. This TCR came from an adult in good health. The specimen comprised peripheral blood, sampled on day 0 of AZD1222 vaccination. The V gene is TRBV27, the J gene TRBJ2-1, with TRBD2 matching 15 bases. CDR3 in amino acids: CASSSGTSGRLTYNEQFF. The DNA of the CDR3 is TGTGCCAGCAGTTCCGGGACTAGCGGGAGGTTAACCTACAATGAGCAGTTCTTC.